A selection of T cell receptor beta chains follows, all from one sample in a study of cytomegalovirus exposure and HLA in healthy donors. Produced via immunoSEQ multiplex PCR; TCRdb's table is partial and in-frame only. The data show a few hundred thousand clones, with about 89% seen just once and roughly 1% held by the top ten. Sequences were obtained from PBMCs. These receptors all come from a woman aged 18-29 years in good health and CMV-seronegative. Both conserved end residues are trimmed from each CDR3. The D gene is left open where the match is weak.

TRBJ1-3	11	TRBV2	TRBD1	ASSEAAGGPIY
TRBJ2-1	11	TRBV11-3	NA	ASSFAAGGEQF
TRBJ2-1	15	TRBV9	TRBD2	ASSVGSGGGAGDEQF
TRBJ2-1	12	TRBV11-1	NA	ASSLSETYNEQF
TRBJ1-1	11	TRBV7-3	NA	ASSQRLSTEAF
TRBJ1-1	11	TRBV18	NA	ASSRGGNTEAF
TRBJ2-3	12	TRBV5-1	TRBD2	ASSTGTSGDTQY
TRBJ1-6	13	TRBV9	TRBD1	ASSVEGQPNSPLH
TRBJ2-3	13	TRBV2	TRBD1	ASSEDRGRRDTQY
TRBJ2-3	12	TRBV5-1	NA	ASSPLAEGDTQY
TRBJ2-1	15	TRBV5-4	TRBD2	ASSLTGGRAYYNEQF
TRBJ1-6	14	TRBV7-2	TRBD1	ASSPNRGNINSPLH
TRBJ2-3	13	TRBV7-7	NA	ASSPNPWETDTQY
TRBJ2-3	12	TRBV2	TRBD2	ASSEVIAGDTQY
TRBJ2-5	14	TRBV13	TRBD1	ASSIDRESSQETQY
TRBJ2-3	15	TRBV5-1	TRBD2	ASSLGLAGPSTDTQY
TRBJ1-2	10	TRBV29-1	NA	SGGTANYGYT
TRBJ1-1	13	TRBV23-1	NA	ASSHLGHPGTEAF
TRBJ2-1	14	TRBV10-3	TRBD2	AISESVQRGGNEQF
TRBJ2-1	10	TRBV7-6	NA	ASSSSVNEQF
TRBJ2-7	13	TRBV5-1	NA	ASSLVFGESYEQY
TRBJ2-7	11	TRBV11-3	TRBD2	ASSASGTYEQY
TRBJ2-1	10	TRBV19	TRBD2	ASGTSPNEQF
TRBJ1-6	18	TRBV9	TRBD1	ASSGGAGTARSSYNSPLH
TRBJ2-3	14	TRBV6-4	TRBD2	ASSRDAGGVTDTQY
TRBJ2-5	14	TRBV15	TRBD1	ATSVPSRTGFETQY
TRBJ2-3	12	TRBV27	NA	ASSRLAIGDTQY
TRBJ1-5	14	TRBV2	NA	ASSEALGGASQPQH
TRBJ1-4	12	TRBV5-5	NA	ASSYPGSGEKLF
TRBJ2-3	14	TRBV7-9	TRBD2	ASSSTSGDFLDTQY